This T cell receptor beta chain comes out of a study of cytotoxic CD8 clonotypes in ibrutinib-treated CLL. Overall study context: Among responders, approximately 24 were partial and 2 complete; after median approximately six years, approximately 15 stayed remitted and roughly 12 progressed. When averaged across all of the samples, the counts came to approximately 250,000 productive templates and 85,000 to 95,000 productive rearrangements. General study findings and limits: At progression, clonality fell back toward baseline after rising at ibrutinib response.

With regard to this clone: Its antigen is unknown.

V was cut by 4 bases and J by 7 bases, with 14 bases left in between. The CDR3 is made up of 14 amino acids. The germline CDR1 and CDR2 sequences are SGHRS and YFSETQ. TCRdb's table, derived via immunoSEQ multiplex PCR, lists solely in-frame clones and lacks some. The sample lists tens of thousands of clones, around four fifths occurring once. TCR beta libraries used 1.5 to 2 micrograms of DNA from cryopreserved PBMCs. The rearrangement links TRBV5-1 to TRBJ2-2; no firm D call. This TCR came from a human donor with chronic lymphocytic leukemia. The source material was PBMCs, sampled after 24 months of ibrutinib treatment. CDR3 sequence (DNA): TGCGCCAGCAGCCTGGGCATGTCTGACGGGGAGCTGTTTTTT. Protein: CASSLGMSDGELFF.